Listed below are T cell receptor beta chains from one sample, sequenced in a study of control samples from healthy donors and cancer patients. Clones were read by immunoSEQ multiplex PCR, and TCRdb kept only the in-frame ones, dropping some. The sample consists of fewer than 25,000 clones, 88% of them appearing once. Input material: PBMCs. Receptor source: a woman in her sixties or seventies with head and neck cancer. The CDR3 runs from the conserved cysteine through the conserved F or W. Fields, in order: clone size, D gene, V gene, J gene, CDR3 DNA, CDR3 protein. A D gene is named only where the DNA matches it firmly. Rows may omit the clone size; those that give it use once, few, many or a size class.

>NA|TRBD2|TRBV27|TRBJ2-1
TGTGCCAGCAGTCCGGGACTAGCTGGGGAGCAGTTCTTC
CASSPGLAGEQFF
>NA|TRBD1|TRBV5-1|TRBJ1-1
TGCGCCAGCAGCTTGGCCGGGGGACAGATGAACACTGAAGCTTTCTTT
CASSLAGGQMNTEAFF
>NA|NA|TRBV27|TRBJ2-7
TGTGCCAGCAGTCCGAACCGGAACGAGCAGTACTTC
CASSPNRNEQYF
>NA|TRBD2|TRBV28|TRBJ2-1
TGTGCCAGCAGTGCCCTTTTGGGGGGGAGCTACAATGAGCAGTTCTTC
CASSALLGGSYNEQFF
>NA|NA|TRBV15|TRBJ2-7
TGTGCCACCAGCAGAGCCTCGGGGCCCTACGAGCAGTACTTC
CATSRASGPYEQYF
>NA|TRBD1|TRBV28|TRBJ1-5
TGTGCCAGCAGTAGGACAGGGGCTCGTCAGCCCCAGCATTTT
CASSRTGARQPQHF
>NA|TRBD2|TRBV3-1/TRBV3-2|TRBJ2-7
TGTGCCAGCAGCCAAGATGGACACAGCGGGGGGTACGAGCAGTACTTC
CASSQDGHSGGYEQYF
>NA|NA|TRBV5-1|TRBJ2-6
TGCGCCAGCAGCCTGTTGGGTAGGGCTGGGGCCAACGTCCTGACTTTC
CASSLLGRAGANVLTF
>NA|NA|TRBV2|TRBJ1-1
TGTGCCAGCAGTCCTAGTCCAGCACGGGAAGCTTTCTTT
CASSPSPAREAFF
>few|TRBD1|TRBV6-6|TRBJ1-5
TGTGCCACCCAGGACAGGGTGATCAATCAGCCCCAGCATTTT
CATQDRVINQPQHF
>NA|NA|TRBV30|TRBJ1-1
TGTGCCTGGAGTGGTTTCGAGGGAGTTAAGGCTTTCTTT
CAWSGFEGVKAFF
>NA|TRBD1|TRBV28|TRBJ2-4
TGTGCCAGCAGTACTCCCACAGGGGGCGAGAGGACTCAGTACTTC
CASSTPTGGERTQYF
>once|NA|TRBV28|TRBJ1-1
TGTGCCAGCAGTCTAATACTGGAGGGCACTGAAGCTTTCTTT
CASSLILEGTEAFF
>NA|TRBD1|TRBV5-5|TRBJ2-1
TGTGCCAGCAGCTTTAGGGGACAGCAGAACAATGAGCAGTTCTTC
CASSFRGQQNNEQFF
>NA|NA|TRBV9|TRBJ2-5
TGTGCCAGCAGCGCAAGTAGTCTTCGGGAGAGCCAAGAGACCCAGTACTTC
CASSASSLRESQETQYF
>NA|NA|TRBV11-2|TRBJ1-1
TGTGCCAGCAGCTTAGGGGGTATCGGTGAAGCTTTCTTT
CASSLGGIGEAFF
>once|NA|TRBV10-3|TRBJ1-1
TGTGCCATCAGTGAGTCAAGGGTTTGGGGGGCTTTCTTT
CAISESRVWGAFF
>medium-sized|NA|TRBV5-1|TRBJ2-1
TGCGCCAGCAGCTCCCGGGGGAGGCAGTTCTTC
CASSSRGRQFF
>NA|TRBD2|TRBV20-1|TRBJ2-3
TGCAGTGCTACTGACCGGGACTTGGGACTAGCGGGGCGGGGCACAGATACGCAGTATTTT
CSATDRDLGLAGRGTDTQYF
>once|TRBD1|TRBV6-1|TRBJ2-1
TGTGCCAGCAGTGCTACATCGGGGACAGGGTCCGATGAGCAGTTCTTC
CASSATSGTGSDEQFF
>NA|TRBD1|TRBV7-2|TRBJ1-2
TGTGCCAGCAGCTCCGGGACAGGGCACTATGGCTACACCTTC
CASSSGTGHYGYTF
>NA|NA|TRBV5-1|TRBJ2-3
TGCGCCAGCGCGGTCGGGATAGGGCATGGCACCACAGATACGCAGTATTTT
CASAVGIGHGTTDTQYF
>NA|TRBD2|TRBV7-3|TRBJ2-3
TGTGCCAGCAGCTCGGGGCCGGGACTAGCGTCAGATACGCAGTATTTT
CASSSGPGLASDTQYF
>once|NA|TRBV6-1|TRBJ1-6
TGTGCCAGCAGTGAAGAGGACAGCCTCCACTTT
CASSEEDSLHF
>NA|NA|TRBV2|TRBJ2-7
TGTGCCAGCAAGCCGGACGTATCCTACGAGCAGTACTTC
CASKPDVSYEQYF
>NA|NA|TRBV28|TRBJ1-1
TGTGCCAGCAGTTCCCACCGTCGGGGAGACACTGAAGCTTTCTTT
CASSSHRRGDTEAFF
>NA|NA|TRBV7-9|TRBJ2-7
TGTGCCAGCAGCTCCGGACAGAGGAGCTCCTACGAGCAGTACTTC
CASSSGQRSSYEQYF
>NA|NA|TRBV9|TRBJ1-3
TGTGCCAGCAGCGTAGGGACTAACTCTGGAAACACCATATATTTT
CASSVGTNSGNTIYF
>NA|NA|TRBV3-1/TRBV3-2|TRBJ1-6
TGTGCCAGCAGCCAGACGGCTAATTCACCCCTCCACTTT
CASSQTANSPLHF
>NA|TRBD1|TRBV5-1|TRBJ2-7
TGCGCCAGCAGCCCGGGACAGGGGGTAGGCTACGAGCAGTACTTC
CASSPGQGVGYEQYF
>NA|TRBD2|TRBV7-2|TRBJ2-2
TGTGCCAGCAGCCCCCGACTAGCGGGAGTGGTCGGGGAGCTGTTTTTT
CASSPRLAGVVGELFF
>NA|TRBD1|TRBV18|TRBJ1-6
TGTGCCAGCTCACCATATGGACAGGGAGATTCACCCCTCCACTTT
CASSPYGQGDSPLHF
>NA|NA|TRBV6-5|TRBJ2-7
TGTGCCAGCAGTTACGCGCCGACCTACGAGCAGTACTTC
CASSYAPTYEQYF
>NA|TRBD2|TRBV7-2|TRBJ2-3
TGTGCCAGCAGCTTAGACGGGAGGAAGGCAGATACGCAGTATTTT
CASSLDGRKADTQYF
>NA|NA|TRBV27|TRBJ1-1
TGTGCCACCACGCCCCGGCACGATAGCACTGAAGCTTTCTTT
CATTPRHDSTEAFF
>NA|NA|TRBV5-1|TRBJ1-2
TGCGCCAGCAGCTTGGCTGCGGGTCTCTATGGTGGCTACACCTTC
CASSLAAGLYGGYTF
>NA|TRBD2|TRBV12-5|TRBJ2-5
TGTGCTAGTGGTTTGGAGGGTAGCGGGAGACGAGAGACCCAGTACTTC
CASGLEGSGRRETQYF
>NA|TRBD1|TRBV27|TRBJ1-1
TGTGCCAGCAGTTTCGCGACAGGGGGTGGGACTGAAGCTTTCTTT
CASSFATGGGTEAFF
>NA|NA|TRBV27|TRBJ1-5
TGTGCCAGCAGTTTAGGACTCTTCAATCAGCCCCAGCATTTT
CASSLGLFNQPQHF
>NA|TRBD2|TRBV4-1|TRBJ2-7
TGCGCCAGCAGCCACGATAGCGGGAGGGCTAGAGAGCAGTACTTC
CASSHDSGRAREQYF
>NA|TRBD1|TRBV5-5|TRBJ1-1
TGTGCCAGCAGCGTCGGACAGGGGAACACTGAAGCTTTCTTT
CASSVGQGNTEAFF
>NA|NA|TRBV10-2|TRBJ2-1
TGCGCCAGCAGTGAATTGCCCGGGATAGAGTTCTTC
CASSELPGIEFF
>NA|NA|TRBV9|TRBJ2-7
TGTGCCAGCAGCGTAGGAAGGGGCCTAGACGACGAGCAGTACTTC
CASSVGRGLDDEQYF